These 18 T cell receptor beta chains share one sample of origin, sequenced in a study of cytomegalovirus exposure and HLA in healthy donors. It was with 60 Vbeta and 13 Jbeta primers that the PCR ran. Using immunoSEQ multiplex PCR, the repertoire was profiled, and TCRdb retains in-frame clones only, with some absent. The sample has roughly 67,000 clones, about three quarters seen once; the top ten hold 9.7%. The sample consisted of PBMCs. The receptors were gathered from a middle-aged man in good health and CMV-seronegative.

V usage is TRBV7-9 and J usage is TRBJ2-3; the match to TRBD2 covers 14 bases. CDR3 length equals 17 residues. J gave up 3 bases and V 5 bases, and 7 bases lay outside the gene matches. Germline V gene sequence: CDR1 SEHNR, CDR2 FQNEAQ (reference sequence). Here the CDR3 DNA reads TGTGCCAGCAGCCAGACTAGCGGGAGGGCCGGAACAGATACGCAGTATTTT. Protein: CASSQTSGRAGTDTQYF.

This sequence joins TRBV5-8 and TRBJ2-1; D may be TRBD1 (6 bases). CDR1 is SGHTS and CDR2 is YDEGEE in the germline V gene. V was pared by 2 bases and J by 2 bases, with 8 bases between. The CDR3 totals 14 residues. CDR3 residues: CASSFRGTYNEQFF. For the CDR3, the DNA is TGTGCCAGCAGCTTCAGGGGCACCTACAATGAGCAGTTCTTC. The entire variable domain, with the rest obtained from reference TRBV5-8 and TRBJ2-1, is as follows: EAGVTQSPTHLIKTRGQQATLRCSPISGHTSVYWYQQALGLGLQFLLWYDEGEERNRGNFPPRFSGRQFPNYSSELNVNALELEDSALYLCASSFRGTYNEQFFGPGTRLTVL.

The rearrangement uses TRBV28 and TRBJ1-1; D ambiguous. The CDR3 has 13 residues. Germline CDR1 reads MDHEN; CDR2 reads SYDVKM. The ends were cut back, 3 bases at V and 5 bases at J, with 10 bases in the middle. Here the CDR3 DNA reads TGTGCCAGCAGTTTCAGAGGGAAGACTGAAGCTTTCTTT. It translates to CASSFRGKTEAFF.

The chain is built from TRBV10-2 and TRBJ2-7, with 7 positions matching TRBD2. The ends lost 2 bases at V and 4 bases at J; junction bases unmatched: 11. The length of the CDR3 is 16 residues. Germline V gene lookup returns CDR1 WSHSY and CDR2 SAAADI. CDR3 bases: TGCGCCAGCAGTGAGCCGCCTGGGGGAGGGAATTACGAGCAGTACTTC. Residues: CASSEPPGGGNYEQYF.

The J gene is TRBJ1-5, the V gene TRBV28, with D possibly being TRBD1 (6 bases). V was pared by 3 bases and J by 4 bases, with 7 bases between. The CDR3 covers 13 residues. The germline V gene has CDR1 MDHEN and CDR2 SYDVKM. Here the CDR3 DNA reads TGTGCCAGCAGTTTGGACAGAAATCAGCCCCAGCATTTT. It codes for CASSLDRNQPQHF.

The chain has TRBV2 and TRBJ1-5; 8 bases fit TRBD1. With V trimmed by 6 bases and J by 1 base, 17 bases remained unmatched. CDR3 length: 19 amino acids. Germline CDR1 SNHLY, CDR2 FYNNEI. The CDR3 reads CASRGQGADRSKSNQPQHF. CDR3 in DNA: TGTGCCAGCAGGGGGCAGGGGGCCGATAGGAGTAAGAGCAATCAGCCCCAGCATTTT.

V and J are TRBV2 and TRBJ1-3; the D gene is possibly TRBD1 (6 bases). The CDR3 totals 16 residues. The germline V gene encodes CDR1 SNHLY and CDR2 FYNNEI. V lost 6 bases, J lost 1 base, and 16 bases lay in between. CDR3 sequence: CASSLSLGTSGNTIYF. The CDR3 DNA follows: TGTGCCAGCAGCCTTTCCCTCGGGACATCTGGAAACACCATATATTTT.

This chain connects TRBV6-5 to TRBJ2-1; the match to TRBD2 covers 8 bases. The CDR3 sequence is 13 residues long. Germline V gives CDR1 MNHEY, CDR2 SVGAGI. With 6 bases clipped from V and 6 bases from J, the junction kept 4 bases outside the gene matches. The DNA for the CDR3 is TGTGCCAGCAGGCCTAGCGGGCTCAATGAGCAGTTCTTC. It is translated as CASRPSGLNEQFF.

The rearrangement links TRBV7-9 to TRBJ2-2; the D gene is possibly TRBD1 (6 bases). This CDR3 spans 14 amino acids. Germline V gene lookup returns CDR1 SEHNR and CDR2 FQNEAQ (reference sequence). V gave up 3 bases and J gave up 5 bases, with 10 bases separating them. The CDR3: CASSLYRETGELFF. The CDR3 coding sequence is TGTGCCAGCAGCTTGTACAGGGAAACCGGGGAGCTGTTTTTT.

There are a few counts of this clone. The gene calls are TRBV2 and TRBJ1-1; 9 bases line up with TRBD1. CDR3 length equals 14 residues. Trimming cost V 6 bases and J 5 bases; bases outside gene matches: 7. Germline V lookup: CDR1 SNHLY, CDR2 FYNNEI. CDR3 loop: CASRIDRGNTEAFF. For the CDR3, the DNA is TGTGCCAGCAGAATTGACAGGGGGAATACTGAAGCTTTCTTT.

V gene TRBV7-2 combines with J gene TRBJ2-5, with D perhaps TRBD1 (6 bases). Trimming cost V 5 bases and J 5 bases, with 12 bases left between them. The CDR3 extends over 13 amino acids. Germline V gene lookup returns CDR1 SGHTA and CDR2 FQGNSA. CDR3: CASSLQGPETQYF. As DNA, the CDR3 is TGTGCCAGCAGCCTTCAGGGGCCGGAGACCCAGTACTTC.

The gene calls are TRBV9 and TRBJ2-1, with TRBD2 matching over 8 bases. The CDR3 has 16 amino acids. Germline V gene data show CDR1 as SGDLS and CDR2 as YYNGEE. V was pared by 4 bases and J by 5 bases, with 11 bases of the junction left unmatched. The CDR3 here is CASSSSGTRPNNEQFF. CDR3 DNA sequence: TGTGCCAGCAGCTCCTCCGGGACTAGACCTAACAATGAGCAGTTCTTC.

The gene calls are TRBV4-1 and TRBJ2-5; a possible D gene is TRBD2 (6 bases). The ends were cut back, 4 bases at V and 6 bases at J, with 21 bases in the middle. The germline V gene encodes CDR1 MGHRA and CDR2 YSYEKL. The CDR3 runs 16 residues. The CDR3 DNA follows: TGCGCCAGCAGCCCGACCGGACTAAGGGAGGTAAAGACCCAGTACTTC. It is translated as CASSPTGLREVKTQYF.

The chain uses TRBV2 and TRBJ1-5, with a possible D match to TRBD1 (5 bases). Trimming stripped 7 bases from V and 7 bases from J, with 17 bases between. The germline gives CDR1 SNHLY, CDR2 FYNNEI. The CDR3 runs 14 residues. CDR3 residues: CASTRERGGQPQHF. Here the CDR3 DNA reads TGTGCCAGCACCCGAGAAAGGGGTGGCCAGCCCCAGCATTTT.

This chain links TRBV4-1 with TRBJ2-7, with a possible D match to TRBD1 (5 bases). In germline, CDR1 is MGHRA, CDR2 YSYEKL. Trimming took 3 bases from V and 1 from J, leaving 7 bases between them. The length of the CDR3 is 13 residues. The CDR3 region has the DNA TGCGCCAGCAGCCACCAGGGTTCCTACGAGCAGTACTTC. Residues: CASSHQGSYEQYF.

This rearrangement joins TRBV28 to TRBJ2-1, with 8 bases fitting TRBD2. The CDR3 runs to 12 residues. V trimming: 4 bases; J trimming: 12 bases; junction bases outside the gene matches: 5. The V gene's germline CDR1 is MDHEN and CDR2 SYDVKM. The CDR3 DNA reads TGTGCCAGCAGTTCGATACTAGCGGTGCAGTTCTTC. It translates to CASSSILAVQFF.

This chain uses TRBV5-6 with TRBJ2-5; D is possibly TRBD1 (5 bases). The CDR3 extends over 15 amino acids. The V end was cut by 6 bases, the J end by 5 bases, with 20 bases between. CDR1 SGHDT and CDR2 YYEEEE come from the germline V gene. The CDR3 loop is CASTQSRAGVETQYF. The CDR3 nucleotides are TGTGCCAGCACCCAGTCCAGGGCTGGGGTGGAGACCCAGTACTTC.

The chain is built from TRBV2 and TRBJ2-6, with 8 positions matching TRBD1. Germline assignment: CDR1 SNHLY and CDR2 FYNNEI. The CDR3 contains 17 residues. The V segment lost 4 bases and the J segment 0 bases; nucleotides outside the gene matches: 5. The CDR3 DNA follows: TGTGCCAGCAGTGTGGACAGGGCGTTCTCTGGGGCCAACGTCCTGACTTTC. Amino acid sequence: CASSVDRAFSGANVLTF.